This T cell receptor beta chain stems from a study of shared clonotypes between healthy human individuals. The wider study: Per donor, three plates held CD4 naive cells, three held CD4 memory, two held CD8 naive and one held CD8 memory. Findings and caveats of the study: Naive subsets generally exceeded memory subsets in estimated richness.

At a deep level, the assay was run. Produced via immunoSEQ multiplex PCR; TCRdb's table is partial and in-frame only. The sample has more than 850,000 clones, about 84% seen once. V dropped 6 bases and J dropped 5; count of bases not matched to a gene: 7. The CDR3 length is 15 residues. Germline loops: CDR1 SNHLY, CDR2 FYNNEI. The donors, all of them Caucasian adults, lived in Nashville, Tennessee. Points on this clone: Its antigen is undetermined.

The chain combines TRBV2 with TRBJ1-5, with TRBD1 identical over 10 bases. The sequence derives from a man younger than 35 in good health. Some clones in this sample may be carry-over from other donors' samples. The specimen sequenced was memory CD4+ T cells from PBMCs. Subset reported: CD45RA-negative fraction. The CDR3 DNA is TGTGCCAGCAGCCCCGGACAGGGGGATTATCAGCCCCAGCATTTT. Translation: CASSPGQGDYQPQHF. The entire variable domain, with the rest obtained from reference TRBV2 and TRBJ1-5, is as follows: EPEVTQTPSHQVTQMGQEVILRCVPISNHLYFYWYRQILGQKVEFLVSFYNNEISEKSEIFDDQFSVERPDGSNFTLKIRSTKLEDSAMYFCASSPGQGDYQPQHFGDGTRLSIL.